This TCR beta chain is drawn from a study of blood T cells in healthy people across ages. Study outcomes and limitations: A conclusive naive versus antigen-experienced comparison was prevented by the unsorted PBMCs.

The donors, all healthy, were Caucasians living in Russia, aged roughly 6 to 100. Per individual sample, total RNA of at least 5.5 micrograms was extracted. This clonotype showed up just a few times. No antigen is known for it. Deletions cut 7 bases from V and 0 bases from J, with 16 bases between. In germline, CDR1 is SNHLY, CDR2 FYNNEI. The CDR3 contains 16 residues. It was with a sample-barcoded 5' primer and a J-beta primer mix that a second PCR of about 6 to 12 cycles was run. Each CDR3 protein gets one entry after TCRdb re-called the 5' RACE reads with MiXCR. This repertoire shows around 1.5 million distinct CDR3 sequences, roughly 40% found once; its top ten account for roughly 7.7%.

The source material was blood. The source is a woman between 18 and 29 years old in good health. J is TRBJ2-4 and V is TRBV2; TRBD1 might be the D (6 bases). The CDR3 loop reads CASISGQSLAKNIQYF. The CDR3 DNA reads TGTGCCAGCATTTCCGGACAGTCACTAGCCAAAAACATTCAGTACTTC.